A selection of T cell receptor beta chains follows, all from one sample in a study of identical twins. Each CDR3 protein gets one entry after TCRdb re-called the 5' RACE reads with MiXCR. Altogether fewer than 500,000 distinct CDR3 sequences are present, about 24% being singletons, with the ten largest covering approximately 2.9%. These same records also appear under a second study, on T cells expressing NK-cell markers.

The sequenced sample consisted of CD4+ T cells sorted from blood. These receptors all come from a woman younger than 30 in good health. Each CDR3 is given with its conserved first and last residue. Only part of the rows carry a size: once, few, many, or a class if the clone is expanded.

j_call | v_call | clone_size | cdr3_aa
TRBJ1-6 | TRBV11-2 | NA | CASSLRLGTSQHSPLHF
TRBJ1-3 | TRBV6-1 | few | CASTRRGMSEGTIYF
TRBJ1-6 | TRBV7-2 | NA | CASSKDDGGVRTGLHF
TRBJ1-2 | TRBV5-6 | NA | CASSPLGQAVRGYGYTF
TRBJ1-2 | TRBV10-3 | few | CAISETGGQGDGYTF
TRBJ2-3 | TRBV20-1 | few | CSARDRASTDTQYF
TRBJ2-5 | TRBV14 | few | CASSYIAGVQTQYF
TRBJ2-2 | TRBV6-2/TRBV6-3 | NA | CASSNPNTGELFF
TRBJ2-7 | TRBV3-1 | few | CASSQDSVALLYEQYF
TRBJ2-1 | TRBV20-1 | NA | CSAIDNEQFF
TRBJ2-7 | TRBV10-3 | few | CAISEIAAAYEQYF
TRBJ2-7 | TRBV6-2/TRBV6-3 | few | CATSYGFYEQYF
TRBJ2-5 | TRBV14 | NA | CASSQVAETQYF
TRBJ2-3 | TRBV25-1 | once | CASSAWRDSTDTQYF
TRBJ2-2 | TRBV7-3 | NA | CASSPDLRTGELFF
TRBJ2-3 | TRBV11-2 | NA | CASRPQGASTDTQYF
TRBJ2-3 | TRBV7-9 | few | CASSPLAGDSTDTQYF
TRBJ1-1 | TRBV10-3 | NA | CAISGTGGREAEAFF
TRBJ2-5 | TRBV20-1 | few | CSAPIQETQYF
TRBJ1-1 | TRBV11-2 | NA | CASSLDIGVNTEAFF
TRBJ2-1 | TRBV9 | NA | CASSVEPGVSYNEQFF
TRBJ1-2 | TRBV12-3/TRBV12-4 | many | CASSLTGKGYTF
TRBJ2-5 | TRBV20-1 | few | CSASRGLRETQYF
TRBJ2-2 | TRBV6-1 | few | CASSQRDRSTGELFF
TRBJ2-4 | TRBV5-5 | NA | CASSFPGGKNIQYF
TRBJ2-7 | TRBV7-2 | many | CASSLDRSSYEQYF
TRBJ2-2 | TRBV12-3/TRBV12-4 | many | CASSPRDRDTGELFF
TRBJ1-1 | TRBV7-9 | NA | CASSLEQGSTEAFF
TRBJ1-1 | TRBV2 | NA | CASSVVLSNTEAFF